This entry concerns a single TCR beta chain. What it binds is not known. In the PCR, 60 Vbeta and 13 Jbeta primers were used. Clones were read by immunoSEQ multiplex PCR, and TCRdb kept only the in-frame ones, dropping some. The sample lists around 110,000 clones, roughly 82% occurring once. The V gene end was trimmed by 6 bases and the J gene end by 3 bases; junction bases not matched to a gene: 8. Germline V gene sequence: CDR1 MNHNS, CDR2 SASEGT. The CDR3 contains 14 residues. The sample is drawn from a study of cytomegalovirus exposure and HLA in healthy donors. The study's findings and limits: The study put roughly 160 TCR beta chains on its list as cytomegalovirus-associated. Productive status was seen about 90% or about 30% of the time for most TCR beta V segments in an earlier analysis. Within the data, a cluster of highly shared sequence variants was likely a sequencing artifact.

Despite likely unrecorded immune exposures, the donors were nominally healthy at the time of sampling. The V gene is TRBV6-1, the J gene TRBJ2-7; 7 nucleotides line up with TRBD2. This clonotype was obtained from a male donor in good health and CMV-seronegative. The sequenced sample was PBMCs. CDR3 nucleotides: TGTGCCAGCAGGACGGGACTATTACTCTACGAGCAGTACTTC. Protein sequence: CASRTGLLLYEQYF.